Below, 30 T cell receptor beta chains from the same sample are listed, as sequenced in a study of brain T cells in children with intractable seizures. Clones were read by immunoSEQ multiplex PCR, and TCRdb kept only the in-frame ones, dropping some. The sample holds a few hundred thousand clones, 93% seen once. Time point here: blood from clinic visit 5 months post-surgery; TSC patient then seizure free. The input for sequencing was peripheral blood, taken more than 4 months after surgery. The receptors shown here come from a boy less than two years old with tuberous sclerosis and intractable seizures.

This chain connects TRBV6-5 to TRBJ2-1; D is possibly TRBD2 (6 bases). V shed 2 bases and J shed 7 bases, with 9 bases lying between them. The CDR3 is made up of 13 amino acids. Germline V lookup: CDR1 MNHEY, CDR2 SVGAGI. CDR3 in DNA: TGTGCCAGCAGTTACGGAGGGCAAAATGAGCAGTTCTTC. Protein sequence: CASSYGGQNEQFF.

The chain couples TRBV6-5 to TRBJ1-2, with 8 bases that match TRBD1. After removal of 5 bases from V and 6 bases from J, the junction contained 5 bases not matched to a gene. This CDR3 has 13 amino acids. The germline CDR1 and CDR2 sequences are MNHEY and SVGAGI. The CDR3 reads CASSRQGINGYTF. CDR3 in DNA: TGTGCCAGCAGTAGACAGGGGATTAATGGCTACACCTTC.

CDR3 amino acids: CASSFSVNTEAFF. The CDR3 nucleotides are TGTGCCAGCAGCTTTTCAGTGAACACTGAAGCTTTCTTT. The chain combines TRBV7-3 with TRBJ1-1; D remains unclear. CDR3 length equals 13 residues. V lost 3 bases, J lost 0 bases, and 5 bases lay in between. CDR1 is SGHTA, CDR2 FQGTGA, per germline. The whole variable domain, remainder taken from reference TRBV7-3 and TRBJ1-1, is GAGVSQTPSNKVTEKGKYVELRCDPISGHTALYWYRQSLGQGPEFLIYFQGTGAADDSGLPNDRFFAVRPEGSVSTLKIQRTERGDSAVYLCASSFSVNTEAFFGQGTRLTVV.

This clone was recorded once. This chain connects TRBV5-1 to TRBJ1-5; no firm D call. V lost 0 bases and J 7 bases, leaving 8 bases between the germline ends. The CDR3 covers 13 residues. CDR1 is SGHRS and CDR2 is YFSETQ in the germline V gene. DNA for the CDR3: TGCGCCAGCAGCTTGGGAGTAGGGCAGCCCCAGCATTTT. Translating it yields CASSLGVGQPQHF.

V gene TRBV28 combines with J gene TRBJ1-5; 9 bases fit TRBD1. Germline V gene sequence: CDR1 MDHEN, CDR2 SYDVKM. The J segment lost 0 bases and the V segment lost 6 bases, leaving 9 bases of the junction unmatched. CDR3 size: 17 residues. The CDR3, as DNA: TGTGCCAGCAGCCACCGGACAGGGGTTTATAGCAATCAGCCCCAGCATTTT. Its translation: CASSHRTGVYSNQPQHF.

This clone was counted once. The chain combines TRBV3-1 (or the pseudogene TRBV3-2) with TRBJ2-1; either TRBD1 or TRBD2 may supply D (5 bases each). Germline V gives CDR1 LGHDT, CDR2 YNNKEL (reference sequence). The V gene lost 0 bases and the J gene lost 0 bases, with 6 bases spanning the gap. The CDR3 covers 15 residues. The DNA of the CDR3 is TGTGCCAGCAGCCAAGATGGGGGCTCCTACAATGAGCAGTTCTTC. Translating gives CASSQDGGSYNEQFF.

This chain links TRBV9 with TRBJ1-1; 10 nucleotides align to TRBD1. CDR1 and CDR2 (germline): SGDLS, YYNGEE. This CDR3 has 16 residues. J was trimmed by 5 bases and V by 6 bases; bases with no gene match: 13. The CDR3 nucleotides read TGTGCCAGCAACCCATTCCCCAGACAGGGGGCTACTGAAGCTTTCTTT. Amino acids: CASNPFPRQGATEAFF.

This clone occurred once. The chain carries TRBV10-3 and TRBJ1-1; D call uncertain. Germline lookup yields CDR1 ENHRY and CDR2 SYGVKD. The CDR3 length is 18 residues. Trimming shortened V by 2 bases and J by 1 base, and 20 bases separated the two germline ends. The CDR3 nucleotides are TGTGCCATCAGTGAGCATAACCGAGGTTCGTCGGAGAACACTGAAGCTTTCTTT. Amino acids: CAISEHNRGSSENTEAFF.

Concerning this clone: Within the sample, other DNA sequences also encode this same CDR3. The V call is TRBV30, the J call TRBJ2-1; no firm D call. V lost 0 bases to trimming and J lost 5 bases, with 8 bases between them. The CDR3 length is 13 residues. Germline-derived CDR1 and CDR2 are GTSNPN and SVGIG (reference sequence). CDR3 in DNA: TGTGCCTGGAGTGTATATTTGCACAATGAGCAGTTCTTC. Its protein product is CAWSVYLHNEQFF.

The genes are TRBV3-1 (or the pseudogene TRBV3-2) and TRBJ2-7, with 8 nucleotides matching TRBD2. The CDR3 runs 15 residues. V gave up 3 bases and J gave up 0 bases; unmatched junction bases: 4. Germline CDR1 is LGHDT and CDR2 is YNNKEL (reference sequence). The CDR3 DNA reads as TGTGCCAGCAGCCATTACGGGACTAGCTCCTACGAGCAGTACTTC. Translated, it gives CASSHYGTSSYEQYF.

The genes are TRBV5-6 and TRBJ2-1; TRBD1 matches 8 bases. Germline CDR1 reads SGHDT; CDR2 reads YYEEEE. The trim removed 0 bases at V and 7 bases at J, leaving 9 bases unmatched. CDR3 length: 16 residues. CDR3 region: CASSLDGTGGWNEQFF. In DNA form, the CDR3 reads TGTGCCAGCAGCTTGGACGGGACAGGAGGTTGGAATGAGCAGTTCTTC.

This chain uses TRBV24-1 with TRBJ1-2; 11 bases are a match to TRBD1. The CDR3 spans 13 residues. Trimming at V came to 9 bases and at J to 3 bases, leaving 2 bases not matched to a gene. Germline V CDR1 and CDR2: KGHDR, SFDVKD. CDR3 in amino acids: CATRDRGDYGYTF. The CDR3 DNA follows: TGTGCCACCCGGGACAGGGGGGACTATGGCTACACCTTC.

The genes are TRBV28 and TRBJ2-3; D might be TRBD2 (6 bases). This CDR3 comprises 15 residues. V lost 1 base, J lost 6 bases, and 14 bases lay in between. Per germline, CDR1 MDHEN and CDR2 SYDVKM. CDR3 coding DNA: TGTGCCAGCAGTTTATCTGGGCTAGCGCGGGATACGCAGTATTTT. Translation gives CASSLSGLARDTQYF.

This rearrangement joins TRBV7-8 to TRBJ2-2; 9 bases are a match to TRBD2. The CDR3 loop spans 17 amino acids. Germline V gives CDR1 SGHVS, CDR2 FQNEAQ. V lost 5 bases, J lost 7 bases, and 14 bases stayed unmatched. CDR3 DNA sequence: TGTGCCAGCAGCCCGGGACTAGCTTTTCTCTATGTCGGGGAGCTGTTTTTT. This codes for CASSPGLAFLYVGELFF.

This clone has only one observation. V gene TRBV4-1 combines with J gene TRBJ2-3; 8 bases fit TRBD2. Trimming cost V 7 bases and J 1 base; bases outside gene matches: 4. The V gene's germline CDR1 is MGHRA and CDR2 YSYEKL. This CDR3 comprises 14 residues. CDR3 residues: CASKAGGGTDTQYF. The CDR3 DNA reads as TGCGCCAGCAAGGCGGGAGGAGGCACAGATACGCAGTATTTT.

The gene calls are TRBV3-1 (or the pseudogene TRBV3-2) and TRBJ2-7; 9 positions match TRBD2. J was trimmed by 5 bases and V by 7 bases; bases with no gene match: 18. This CDR3 has 17 amino acids. The germline gives CDR1 LGHDT, CDR2 YNNKEL (reference sequence). CDR3 sequence reads: CASTARRGGFGVHEQYF. Written as DNA, the CDR3 is TGTGCCAGCACCGCCAGGCGGGGGGGCTTTGGAGTCCACGAGCAGTACTTC.

This clone showed up just once. The V call is TRBV5-6, the J call TRBJ1-5, with D possibly TRBD1 on 6 matching bases. CDR3 length equals 15 residues. The V end lost 1 base, the J end lost 3 bases, and 11 bases lay between the germline ends. Germline V lookup: CDR1 SGHDT, CDR2 YYEEEE. CDR3 nucleotide sequence: TGTGCCAGCAGCTTGTACCAGGGGAACAATCAGCCCCAGCATTTT. Translated, it gives CASSLYQGNNQPQHF.

This chain links TRBV5-1 with TRBJ1-2, with D possibly being TRBD1 (6 bases). V dropped 0 bases and J dropped 1 base, with 10 bases sitting between them. This CDR3 spans 15 amino acids. The germline V gene encodes CDR1 SGHRS and CDR2 YFSETQ. The CDR3 sequence: CASSLVQGFNYGYTF. The CDR3 region has the DNA TGCGCCAGCAGCTTGGTACAGGGATTTAACTATGGCTACACCTTC.

The chain combines TRBV6-5 with TRBJ2-7; no firm D call. CDR1 and CDR2 from the germline V gene are MNHEY and SVGAGI. V was cut by 8 bases and J by 2 bases, with 16 bases left in between. The CDR3 is 14 residues long. CDR3 sequence: CASRSGRFPYEQYF. Written as DNA, the CDR3 is TGTGCCAGCCGATCGGGTAGGTTCCCCTACGAGCAGTACTTC.

The V call is TRBV6-6, the J call TRBJ1-2; possible D gene TRBD1, 5 bases. Looked up from germline, CDR1 is MNHNY and CDR2 is SVGAGI (reference sequence). The CDR3 spans 11 residues. Trimming cost V 10 bases and J 6 bases, with 12 bases left between them. Here the CDR3 reads CAIRGAHGYTF. The CDR3 DNA is TGTGCCATCCGAGGGGCGCATGGCTACACCTTC.

CDR3 amino acids: CASSPQTGTRANTEAFF. The CDR3 coding sequence is TGTGCCAGCAGCCCCCAAACCGGGACAAGGGCTAACACTGAAGCTTTCTTT. The chain carries TRBV9 and TRBJ1-1; D is possibly TRBD1 (6 bases). The CDR3 extends over 17 amino acids. Germline assignment: CDR1 SGDLS and CDR2 YYNGEE. V was shortened by 4 bases and J by 2 bases, with 21 bases between the two germline ends. The entire variable domain, with the rest obtained from reference TRBV9 and TRBJ1-1, is as follows: DSGVTQTPKHLITATGQRVTLRCSPRSGDLSVYWYQQSLDQGLQFLIQYYNGEERAKGNILERFSAQQFPDLHSELNLSSLELGDSALYFCASSPQTGTRANTEAFFGQGTRLTVV.

The V and J genes are TRBV7-9 and TRBJ2-1; 11 bases are a match to TRBD2. V lost 5 bases to trimming and J lost 4 bases; unmatched junction nucleotides: 7. The germline V gene has CDR1 SEHNR and CDR2 FQNEAQ (reference sequence). This CDR3 contains 16 residues. In nucleotides, the CDR3 is TGTGCCAGCAGCCTTCCGGGACTAGCGGCGTACAATGAGCAGTTCTTC. Protein product: CASSLPGLAAYNEQFF.

A single count supports this clone. The J gene is TRBJ2-4, the V gene TRBV27, with a possible D match to TRBD1 (7 bases). Germline V CDR1 and CDR2: MNHEY, SMNVEV (reference sequence). V was pared by 5 bases and J by 0 bases, with 17 bases between. CDR3 size: 17 residues. DNA of the CDR3: TGTGCCAGCAGTCTAGGCGGGACAGCTTTAGCCAAAAACATTCAGTACTTC. The encoded protein is CASSLGGTALAKNIQYF.

The rearrangement joins TRBV6-5 to TRBJ1-2; 7 bases match TRBD1. CDR1 and CDR2 (germline): MNHEY, SVGAGI. The CDR3 contains 13 residues. The V gene end was trimmed by 5 bases and the J gene end by 8 bases; junction bases not matched to a gene: 8. CDR3 in DNA: TGTGCCAGCAGTCAGACAGGGTTACAGGGCTACACCTTC. Translated: CASSQTGLQGYTF.

The chain couples TRBV6-5 to TRBJ1-2; possibly TRBD1 for D (5 bases). V lost 4 bases and J lost 4, with 13 bases in between. This CDR3 has 14 amino acids. CDR1 and CDR2 (germline): MNHEY, SVGAGI. The chain's CDR3 is CASSSTGLFYGYTF. The CDR3 nucleotides are TGTGCCAGCAGTTCTACGGGACTGTTCTATGGCTACACCTTC.

This chain joins TRBV24-1 and TRBJ2-6; TRBD1 or TRBD2 may be the D gene (5 bases each). With 3 bases removed from V and 0 bases from J, the gap between germline ends came to 11 bases. The CDR3 is 17 amino acids. CDR1 KGHDR and CDR2 SFDVKD come from the germline V gene. CDR3 loop: CATSDPGPNSGANVLTF. CDR3 coding DNA: TGTGCCACCAGTGATCCGGGACCCAACTCTGGGGCCAACGTCCTGACTTTC.

The V call is TRBV29-1, the J call TRBJ2-1; D gene unclear. This CDR3 has 13 residues. V shed 6 bases and J shed 5 bases, with 14 bases lying between them. Germline CDR1 and CDR2: SQVTM and ANQGSEA. Here the CDR3 DNA reads TGCAGCGTGGCTCCCCTCCACCACAATGAGCAGTTCTTC. Residues: CSVAPLHHNEQFF.

The chain combines TRBV6-4 with TRBJ1-2, with D possibly matching TRBD1 (6 bases). The CDR3 length is 13 residues. Trimming took off 8 bases at V and 1 base at J, with 11 bases between the two ends. CDR1 and CDR2 from the germline V gene are MRHNA and SNTAGT. CDR3 sequence reads: CASRDTDNYGYTF. The CDR3 DNA sequence: TGTGCCAGCCGGGACACCGATAACTATGGCTACACCTTC.

The V call is TRBV19, the J call TRBJ1-2; D unresolved. The CDR3 has 17 amino acids. The germline V and J ends were trimmed by 3 bases and 3 bases, with 20 bases remaining between them. The germline gives CDR1 LNHDA, CDR2 SQIVND (reference sequence). The DNA for the CDR3 is TGTGCCAGTAGTATTTCAAACAGTGCCCTCCTCCACTATGGCTACACCTTC. It encodes CASSISNSALLHYGYTF. The full variable domain, its missing parts supplied by reference TRBV19 and TRBJ1-2, is DGGITQSPKYLFRKEGQNVTLSCEQNLNHDAMYWYRQDPGQGLRLIYYSQIVNDFQKGDIAEGYSVSREKKESFPLTVTSAQKNPTAFYLCASSISNSALLHYGYTFGSGTRLTVV.

CDR3 amino acids: CASSQANPGSDGYTF. The CDR3 DNA follows: TGCGCCAGCAGCCAAGCGAATCCTGGGTCGGATGGCTACACCTTC. The chain links TRBV4-1 to TRBJ1-2; D ambiguous. The CDR3 contains 15 residues. Germline V gives CDR1 MGHRA, CDR2 YSYEKL. V gave up 1 base and J gave up 6 bases, with 15 bases separating them.